These 10 T cell receptor beta chains were sequenced from one sample in a study of T cells in Graves' hyperthyroidism and ophthalmopathy. TCR beta CDR3 sequences were amplified from RNA transcripts. The primer set for the first-round RT-PCR of the TCR CDR3 was HTBI. TCRdb used MiXCR to reprocess the multiplex PCR reads, holding one entry per CDR3 protein. The table records nearly 250,000 distinct CDR3 sequences, about 17% of them present only once. The sequencing sample was made of blood. Receptors were obtained from a woman under 30 with Graves' ophthalmopathy.

Note on this clonotype: The junction differs from germline at one of its ends, possibly a read error. J is TRBJ2-7 and V is TRBV5-1; 7 bases map to TRBD2. The CDR3 runs to 15 residues. Germline V CDR1 and CDR2: SGHRS, YFSETQ. CDR3 sequence reads: CASTPDSGWAYEQYF. CDR3 DNA sequence: TGTGCCAGCACTCCAGATAGCGGGTGGGCCTACGAGCAGTACTTC.

The chain recombines TRBV4-3 with TRBJ2-7; 14 bases fit TRBD2. This CDR3 spans 16 amino acids. Germline V gene data show CDR1 as LGHNA and CDR2 as YSLEER. V was clipped by 0 bases and J by 4 bases; unmatched bases: 2. CDR3 residues: CASSQETSGRGYEQYF. Written as DNA, the CDR3 is TGCGCCAGCAGCCAAGAGACTAGCGGGAGGGGGTACGAGCAGTACTTC.

In this sample, this clonotype turned up many times. The genes are TRBV18 and TRBJ1-1; possible D gene TRBD1, 5 bases. Germline CDR1 is KGHSH and CDR2 is LQKENI. This CDR3 spans 18 amino acids. Trimming removed 2 bases from V and 5 bases from J, with 24 bases in between. In nucleotides, the CDR3 is TGTGCCAGCTCACCATATCGGTTAATTTGGGGGGGTTGGACTGAAGCTTTCTTT. It is translated as CASSPYRLIWGGWTEAFF. Filled out from reference TRBV18 and TRBJ1-1, the complete variable domain reads NAGVMQNPRHLVRRRGQEARLRCSPMKGHSHVYWYRQLPEEGLKFMVYLQKENIIDESGMPKERFSAEFPKEGPSILRIQQVVRGDSAAYFCASSPYRLIWGGWTEAFFGQGTRLTVV.

This clonotype has only a few counts. The J gene is TRBJ1-1, the V gene TRBV28; TRBD1 agrees at 7 bases. The ends lost 3 bases at V and 0 bases at J; junction bases unmatched: 4. In germline, CDR1 is MDHEN, CDR2 SYDVKM. This CDR3 comprises 15 residues. CDR3 amino acids: CASSLTGQLNTEAFF. The CDR3 DNA follows: TGTGCCAGCAGTTTGACGGGACAGCTGAACACTGAAGCTTTCTTT.

The CDR3 loop reads CASSGTSGSLRDTQYF. The CDR3 DNA reads TGCGCCAGCAGCGGGACTAGCGGGAGTCTTAGAGATACGCAGTATTTT. The chain is built from TRBV5-1 and TRBJ2-3; 14 nucleotides align to TRBD2. Germline CDR1 reads SGHRS; CDR2 reads YFSETQ. The length of the CDR3 is 16 residues. V trimming: 4 bases; J trimming: 5 bases; junction bases outside the gene matches: 6.

The sample holds many counts of this clonotype. The chain couples TRBV7-9 to TRBJ1-3, with D hard to call. The germline V gene has CDR1 SEHNR and CDR2 FQNEAQ (reference sequence). The V end was cut by 5 bases, the J end by 0 bases, with 11 bases between. The CDR3 is 15 amino acids. The CDR3 DNA follows: TGTGCCAGCAGCCGAGACGCAGCCTCTGGAAACACCATATATTTT. It specifies CASSRDAASGNTIYF.

This clonotype showed up many times. V gene TRBV6-1 combines with J gene TRBJ2-1, with 9 nucleotides matching TRBD1. Germline CDR1 is MNHNS and CDR2 is SASEGT. The CDR3 length is 15 residues. V trimming: 6 bases; J trimming: 4 bases; junction bases outside the gene matches: 7. In DNA form, the CDR3 reads TGTGCCAGCAGGATGGACAGGGGTTTTTACAATGAGCAGTTCTTC. Its translation: CASRMDRGFYNEQFF.

This chain links TRBV5-1 with TRBJ2-1, with 9 bases that match TRBD2. Per germline, CDR1 SGHRS and CDR2 YFSETQ. This CDR3 has 16 residues. The V gene end was trimmed by 0 bases and the J gene end by 5 bases; junction bases not matched to a gene: 6. CDR3 residues: CASSLVLAGINNEQFF. CDR3 DNA sequence: TGCGCCAGCAGCTTGGTTCTAGCGGGGATCAACAATGAGCAGTTCTTC.

This clonotype was seen repeatedly, ten times or more. The V gene is TRBV12-3 or TRBV12-4, the J gene TRBJ2-7; D possibly uses TRBD1 or TRBD2 (5 bases each). Trimming stripped 6 bases from V and 3 bases from J, with 24 bases between. The CDR3 is made up of 17 amino acids. The chain's CDR3 is CASSLNGFLGPYYEQYF. CDR3 nucleotides: TGTGCCAGCAGCTTGAATGGCTTTTTGGGACCCTACTACGAGCAGTACTTC.

This clonotype came up many times. The chain joins TRBV3-1 to TRBJ2-3; D uncertain. Germline V lookup: CDR1 LGHDT, CDR2 YNNKEL (reference sequence). This CDR3 has 11 amino acids. Between the trimmed V and J ends, which lost 5 bases and 4 bases, there was a span of 4 bases. The CDR3 DNA reads TGTGCCAGCAGCAACGCAGATACGCAGTATTTT. Translating gives CASSNADTQYF.